Each of the 20 T cell receptor beta chains below was sequenced from the same sample in a study of long-term antiretroviral therapy in people with HIV. The assay used was immunoSEQ (version v3.0), run at survey level. Sequencing used immunoSEQ multiplex PCR; TCRdb keeps in-frame clones, though not all of them. The data contain roughly 37,000 clones, 80% of them singletons. This specimen was unsorted PBMCs, taken 3.4 years after starting antiretroviral therapy. The receptors were gathered from a man aged 25-45 years with HIV.

The chain couples TRBV7-2 to TRBJ2-5; 8 bases agree with TRBD1. V shed 4 bases, J shed 2 bases, and the junction held 6 bases outside the gene matches. The CDR3 contains 15 residues. Germline CDR1 reads SGHTA; CDR2 reads FQGNSA. In DNA form, the CDR3 reads TGTGCCAGCAGCTGGACAGGGTTAATTCAAGAGACCCAGTACTTC. Translated: CASSWTGLIQETQYF.

This clone was picked up one time. The chain is built from TRBV5-1 and TRBJ2-5; 7 nucleotides line up with TRBD2. V was pared by 6 bases and J by 3 bases, with 11 bases of the junction left unmatched. Per germline, CDR1 SGHRS and CDR2 YFSETQ. This CDR3 comprises 15 residues. The CDR3 DNA reads as TGCGCCAGCAAAGGGTTTAGCGGGTCGAAAGAGACCCAGTACTTC. Its translation is CASKGFSGSKETQYF.

This chain links TRBV7-3 with TRBJ2-1; 8 nucleotides agree with TRBD1. The CDR3 is 14 amino acids. J lost 6 bases, V lost 5 bases, and 6 bases had no gene match. CDR1 and CDR2 from the germline V gene are SGHTA and FQGTGA. The CDR3 reads CASSPNRGTNEQFF. For the CDR3, the DNA is TGTGCCAGCAGCCCAAACAGGGGGACCAATGAGCAGTTCTTC.

The chain couples TRBV7-2 to TRBJ2-7, with D possibly TRBD1 on 7 matching bases. The V end was cut by 5 bases, the J end by 6 bases, with 14 bases between. Germline CDR1 SGHTA, CDR2 FQGNSA. This CDR3 is built from 13 residues. The CDR3 sequence is CASSQGGYGEQYF. DNA of the CDR3: TGTGCCAGCAGCCAGGGGGGTTACGGCGAGCAGTACTTC.

The rearrangement uses TRBV30 and TRBJ2-1; no definite D call. The CDR3 extends over 12 amino acids. Looked up from germline, CDR1 is GTSNPN and CDR2 is SVGIG (reference sequence). The ends were cut back, 5 bases at V and 5 bases at J, with 10 bases in the middle. The CDR3 is CAWARGNNEQFF. The CDR3 DNA reads TGTGCCTGGGCGAGAGGAAACAATGAGCAGTTCTTC.

The CDR3 region is CASSSSTGYTF. DNA of the CDR3: TGTGCCAGCAGTTCTTCTACTGGCTACACCTTC. The chain recombines TRBV6-5 with TRBJ1-2, with D hard to call. Germline assignment: CDR1 MNHEY and CDR2 SVGAGI. The CDR3 is 11 residues long. Trimming took off 4 bases at V and 7 bases at J, with 7 bases between the two ends.

This clone appeared once. J is TRBJ1-1 and V is TRBV6-6, with D unresolved. Germline CDR1 and CDR2: MNHNY and SVGAGI (reference sequence). The ends were cut back, 5 bases at V and 0 bases at J, with 13 bases in the middle. This CDR3 comprises 15 residues. The CDR3 is CASSRTGAMNTEAFF. Written as DNA, the CDR3 is TGTGCCAGCAGTCGCACCGGCGCCATGAACACTGAAGCTTTCTTT.

V and J are TRBV7-9 and TRBJ2-1, with TRBD2 identical over 9 bases. The V gene end was trimmed by 5 bases and the J gene end by 6 bases; junction bases not matched to a gene: 11. The CDR3 is 16 residues long. Per germline, CDR1 SEHNR and CDR2 FQNEAQ (reference sequence). The CDR3 nucleotides read TGTGCCAGCAGCGTCACGACTAGCGGAGGCCGCAATGAGCAGTTCTTC. The encoded protein is CASSVTTSGGRNEQFF. The whole variable domain, remainder taken from reference TRBV7-9 and TRBJ2-1, is DTGVSQNPRHKITKRGQNVTFRCDPISEHNRLYWYRQTLGQGPEFLTYFQNEAQLEKSRLLSDRFSAERPKGSFSTLEIQRTEQGDSAMYLCASSVTTSGGRNEQFFGPGTRLTVL.

The chain links TRBV5-1 to TRBJ2-1; 9 nucleotides line up with TRBD1. The CDR3 covers 16 residues. Germline CDR1 and CDR2: SGHRS and YFSETQ. Trimming cost V 4 bases and J 9 bases; bases outside gene matches: 14. CDR3 sequence: CASSADPGQGWGEQFF. The CDR3 nucleotides are TGCGCCAGCAGCGCGGACCCGGGACAGGGATGGGGTGAGCAGTTCTTC.

This chain links TRBV7-2 with TRBJ2-7; D may match TRBD1 or TRBD2 (5 bases each). The length of the CDR3 is 15 residues. V was shortened by 2 bases and J by 7 bases, with 18 bases between the two germline ends. Germline V gene lookup returns CDR1 SGHTA and CDR2 FQGNSA. CDR3 amino acids: CASSLLANRGGEQYF. DNA for the CDR3: TGTGCCAGCAGCTTACTAGCTAATAGGGGCGGGGAGCAGTACTTC.

A few counts support this clone. The genes are TRBV15 and TRBJ2-7; 8 positions agree with TRBD1. J was trimmed by 3 bases and V by 4 bases; bases with no gene match: 11. The CDR3 spans 16 residues. Looked up from germline, CDR1 is LNHNV and CDR2 is YYDKDF (reference sequence). This CDR3 reads CATSTGTGTGDYEQYF. The CDR3 DNA sequence: TGTGCCACCAGCACAGGGACCGGGACAGGTGACTACGAGCAGTACTTC.

J is TRBJ2-5 and V is TRBV6-4, with unresolved D. V lost 3 bases, J lost 4 bases, and 6 bases lay in between. CDR1 and CDR2 from the germline V gene are MRHNA and SNTAGT. The CDR3 length is 12 residues. DNA of the CDR3: TGTGCCAGCAGTGAAAACTTAGAGACCCAGTACTTC. Protein sequence: CASSENLETQYF.

The chain couples TRBV6-6 to TRBJ1-1, with D maybe TRBD1 (6 bases). This CDR3 spans 14 amino acids. CDR1 is MNHNY and CDR2 is SVGAGI in the germline V gene (reference sequence). The ends were cut back, 5 bases at V and 5 bases at J, with 15 bases in the middle. This CDR3 is CASSPTGGATEAFF. As DNA, the CDR3 is TGTGCCAGCAGTCCCACCGGGGGGGCGACTGAAGCTTTCTTT.

This clone was detected only once. CDR3 protein: CAPSSTENTGELFF. Written as DNA, the CDR3 is TGTGCCCCGTCCTCCACCGAGAACACCGGGGAGCTGTTTTTT. V gene TRBV6-4 combines with J gene TRBJ2-2, with unresolved D. The CDR3 runs to 14 residues. V lost 11 bases and J lost 1, with 14 bases in between. Germline CDR1 and CDR2: MRHNA and SNTAGT.

This chain links TRBV6-1 with TRBJ1-3; 7 bases are shared with TRBD1. V dropped 1 base and J dropped 1; count of bases not matched to a gene: 7. This CDR3 region has 17 residues. The germline V gene encodes CDR1 MNHNS and CDR2 SASEGT. The CDR3 loop is CASSEDLTGTSGNTIYF. The DNA for the CDR3 is TGTGCCAGCAGTGAAGACCTGACAGGGACGTCTGGAAACACCATATATTTT.

The chain is built from TRBV9 and TRBJ1-2; 7 bases are a match to TRBD1. The V segment lost 3 bases and the J segment 2 bases; nucleotides outside the gene matches: 13. The CDR3 extends over 17 amino acids. Germline lookup yields CDR1 SGDLS and CDR2 YYNGEE. The CDR3 sequence: CASSETPLTGENYGYTF. DNA for the CDR3: TGTGCCAGCAGCGAGACCCCTCTTACAGGGGAAAACTATGGCTACACCTTC. The full variable domain, its missing parts supplied by reference TRBV9 and TRBJ1-2, is DSGVTQTPKHLITATGQRVTLRCSPRSGDLSVYWYQQSLDQGLQFLIQYYNGEERAKGNILERFSAQQFPDLHSELNLSSLELGDSALYFCASSETPLTGENYGYTFGSGTRLTVV.

The chain employs TRBV6-6 and TRBJ2-4, with D possibly being TRBD2 (5 bases). Per the germline V gene, CDR1 is MNHNY and CDR2 is SVGAGI (reference sequence). V was trimmed by 10 bases and J by 2 bases, leaving 12 bases between them. There are 13 residues in the CDR3. CDR3 residues: CATNEGPKNIQYF. The CDR3, as DNA: TGTGCCACAAACGAGGGCCCCAAAAACATTCAGTACTTC.

In nucleotides, the CDR3 is TGTGCCTGCCCACCTAAGAACTATGGATTTGGCTACACCTTC. Translated, it gives CACPPKNYGFGYTF. The V and J genes are TRBV30 and TRBJ1-2; the D is unclear. The CDR3 contains 14 residues. Germline loops: CDR1 GTSNPN, CDR2 SVGIG (reference sequence). Trimming took 6 bases from V and 7 from J, leaving 21 bases between them.

The chain uses TRBV7-9 and TRBJ2-2; 8 bases align to TRBD2. This CDR3 contains 16 residues. Germline lookup yields CDR1 SEHNR and CDR2 FQNEAQ (reference sequence). V shed 1 base and J 1 base; nucleotides not matched to a gene: 2. CDR3 sequence reads: CASSLEGLGNTGELFF. Written as DNA, the CDR3 is TGTGCCAGCAGCTTAGAGGGACTAGGGAACACCGGGGAGCTGTTTTTT.

The chain recombines TRBV5-1 with TRBJ2-3, with D perhaps matching TRBD1 or TRBD2 (5 bases each). The germline gives CDR1 SGHRS, CDR2 YFSETQ. Trimming cost V 2 bases and J 5 bases, with 21 bases left between them. The CDR3 spans 17 residues. CDR3 sequence (DNA): TGCGCCAGCAGCTTAAATGGGGGAACCCTTAACGTAGATACGCAGTATTTT. Protein: CASSLNGGTLNVDTQYF. The whole variable domain, filled in from reference TRBV5-1 and TRBJ2-3, reads KAGVTQTPRYLIKTRGQQVTLSCSPISGHRSVSWYQQTPGQGLQFLFEYFSETQRNKGNFPGRFSGRQFSNSRSEMNVSTLELGDSALYLCASSLNGGTLNVDTQYFGPGTRLTVL.